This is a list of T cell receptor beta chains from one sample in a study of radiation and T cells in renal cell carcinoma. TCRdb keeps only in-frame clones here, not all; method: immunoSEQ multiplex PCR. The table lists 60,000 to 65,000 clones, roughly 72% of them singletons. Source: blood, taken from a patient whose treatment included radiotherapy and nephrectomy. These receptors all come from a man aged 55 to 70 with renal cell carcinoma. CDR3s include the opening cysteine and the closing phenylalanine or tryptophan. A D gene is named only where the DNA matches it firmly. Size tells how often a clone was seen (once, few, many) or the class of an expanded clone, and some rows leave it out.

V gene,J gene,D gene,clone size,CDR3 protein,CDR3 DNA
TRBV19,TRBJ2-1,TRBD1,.,CASSIPSTGGLYNEQFF,TGTGCCAGTAGTATCCCTTCGACAGGGGGCCTCTACAATGAGCAGTTCTTC
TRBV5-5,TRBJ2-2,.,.,CASSPRQAGYTGELFF,TGTGCCAGCAGCCCTCGACAAGCGGGTTACACCGGGGAGCTGTTTTTT
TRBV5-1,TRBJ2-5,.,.,CASSPRDFQETQYF,TGCGCCAGCAGCCCACGGGACTTCCAAGAGACCCAGTACTTC
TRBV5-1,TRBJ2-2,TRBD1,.,CASRTQGTGSSGELFF,TGCGCCAGCAGGACACAAGGGACAGGGTCTTCCGGGGAGCTGTTTTTT
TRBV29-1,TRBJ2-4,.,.,CSVEVQGVANNIQYF,TGCAGCGTTGAAGTCCAGGGCGTAGCCAACAACATTCAGTACTTC
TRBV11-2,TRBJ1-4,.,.,CASSLGLANEKLFF,TGTGCCAGCAGCTTGGGTTTAGCTAATGAAAAACTGTTTTTT
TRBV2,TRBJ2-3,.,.,CASSAGDPNYADTQYF,TGTGCCAGCAGCGCTGGGGACCCCAATTATGCAGATACGCAGTATTTT
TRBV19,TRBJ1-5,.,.,CASKMAASNQPQHF,TGTGCCAGTAAGATGGCAGCTAGCAATCAGCCCCAGCATTTT
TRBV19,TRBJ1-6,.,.,CASSMSNSPLHF,TGTGCCAGTAGTATGAGTAATTCACCCCTCCACTTT
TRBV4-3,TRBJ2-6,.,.,CASSPEERQGWSSGANVLTF,TGCGCCAGCAGCCCCGAAGAGAGGCAGGGGTGGTCGAGTGGGGCCAACGTCCTGACTTTC
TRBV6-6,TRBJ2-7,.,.,CASSQPQGSEQYF,TGTGCCAGCAGTCAGCCACAGGGCTCCGAGCAGTACTTC
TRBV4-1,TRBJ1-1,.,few,CASSQDRTVTMNTEAFF,TGCGCCAGCAGCCAAGATCGAACAGTTACCATGAACACTGAAGCTTTCTTT
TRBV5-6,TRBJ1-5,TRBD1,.,CASSSWDRGNQPQHF,TGTGCCAGCAGCTCCTGGGACAGGGGTAATCAGCCCCAGCATTTT
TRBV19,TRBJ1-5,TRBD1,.,CASSPRGGTGEDGNQPQHF,TGTGCCAGTAGTCCCCGTGGAGGGACAGGGGAGGACGGCAATCAGCCCCAGCATTTT
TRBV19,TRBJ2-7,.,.,CASSLRQAVSYEQYF,TGTGCCAGTAGTCTTAGACAGGCTGTCAGTTACGAGCAGTACTTC
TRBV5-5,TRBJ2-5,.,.,CASSLAGGQETQYF,TGTGCCAGCAGCTTGGCTGGGGGTCAAGAGACCCAGTACTTC
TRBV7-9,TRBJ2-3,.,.,CASSLVGNPGTDTQYF,TGTGCCAGCAGTCTAGTGGGTAACCCCGGCACAGATACGCAGTATTTT
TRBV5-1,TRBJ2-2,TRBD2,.,CASSLETSGGDNTGELFF,TGCGCCAGCAGCTTGGAGACTAGCGGGGGAGATAACACCGGGGAGCTGTTTTTT
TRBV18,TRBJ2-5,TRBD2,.,CASSPVGQMRGETQYF,TGTGCCAGCTCACCCGTTGGACAAATGCGGGGGGAGACCCAGTACTTC
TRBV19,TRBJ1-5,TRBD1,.,CASNGYRGGDQPQHF,TGTGCCAGTAATGGGTACAGGGGCGGGGATCAGCCCCAGCATTTT
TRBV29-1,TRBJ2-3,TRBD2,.,CSSGTSGREVTDTQYF,TGCAGCAGCGGGACTAGCGGGAGGGAAGTCACAGATACGCAGTATTTT
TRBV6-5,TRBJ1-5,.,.,CASSYSLEFLQPQHF,TGTGCCAGCAGTTACTCGTTGGAGTTCCTTCAGCCCCAGCATTTT
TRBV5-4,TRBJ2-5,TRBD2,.,CASSYGTSGGFQETQYF,TGTGCCAGCAGCTATGGGACTAGCGGGGGGTTCCAAGAGACCCAGTACTTC
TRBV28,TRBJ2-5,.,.,CASGRTYRETQYF,TGTGCCAGCGGGCGGACCTATCGGGAGACCCAGTACTTC
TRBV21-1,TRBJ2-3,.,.,CASSQTPGTDTQYF,TGTGCCAGCAGTCAGACACCCGGCACAGATACGCAGTATTTT
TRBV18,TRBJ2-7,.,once,CASSPRVAAYEQYF,TGTGCCAGCTCACCAAGGGTAGCCGCGTACGAGCAGTACTTC
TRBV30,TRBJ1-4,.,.,CAWSVIREKLFF,TGTGCCTGGAGTGTAATCCGGGAAAAACTGTTTTTT
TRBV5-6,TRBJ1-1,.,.,CASSPGGQTEAFF,TGTGCCAGCAGTCCTGGGGGGCAAACTGAAGCTTTCTTT
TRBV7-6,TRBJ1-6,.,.,CASSHASRGGSPLHF,TGTGCCAGCAGCCATGCTAGCAGGGGCGGTTCACCCCTCCACTTT
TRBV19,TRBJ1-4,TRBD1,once,CASRSTGDGEKLFF,TGTGCCAGTAGATCCACAGGGGACGGTGAAAAACTGTTTTTT
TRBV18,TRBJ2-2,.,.,CASSPGGGTGELFF,TGTGCCAGCTCACCAGGAGGGGGCACCGGGGAGCTGTTTTTT
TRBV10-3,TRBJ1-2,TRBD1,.,CAISGDSIRYGYTF,TGTGCCATCAGTGGGGACAGTATTCGCTATGGCTACACCTTC
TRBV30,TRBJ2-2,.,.,CAWSGAPAPTGELFF,TGTGCCTGGAGTGGGGCTCCCGCTCCCACCGGGGAGCTGTTTTTT